These T cell receptor beta chains were read from a single sample in a study of blood T cell repertoires in COVID-19. This table comes from immunoSEQ multiplex PCR, and its TCRdb copy is limited to in-frame clones, with some not included. The sample lists over 150,000 clones, 80% to 90% seen once, with 7% to 10% in the top ten. The source material was peripheral blood. These receptor sequences come from a woman aged 55-69 years with COVID-19, enrolled during active disease. CDR3s include the opening cysteine and the closing phenylalanine or tryptophan. A D gene is named only where the DNA matches it firmly. Not all rows give a size; the values are once, few, many and, for expanded clones, a class.

length,size,J,D,V,DNA,CDR3
18,-,TRBJ2-1,TRBD2,TRBV5-1,TGCGCCAGCAGCTTGATGAGTGGGACTAGCGGGAGGGCCGGAGAGCAGTTCTTC,CASSLMSGTSGRAGEQFF
14,-,TRBJ2-7,TRBD2,TRBV5-1,TGCGCCAGCAGCTTTACTAGCGCCGAATACGAGCAGTACTTC,CASSFTSAEYEQYF
14,-,TRBJ1-4,-,TRBV15,TGTGCCACCAGCAGAGATCTGGGCAATGAAAAACTGTTTTTT,CATSRDLGNEKLFF
14,-,TRBJ1-2,-,TRBV30,TGTGCCTGGAGATCTGTCAGGGGATGGGATGGCTACACCTTC,CAWRSVRGWDGYTF
15,few,TRBJ2-1,-,TRBV5-8,TGTGCCAGCAGCCGTGACAACCTAAACTACAATGAGCAGTTCTTC,CASSRDNLNYNEQFF
13,-,TRBJ2-2,-,TRBV29-1,TGCAGCGTTGAAATGGCGCGGACCGGGGAGCTGTTTTTT,CSVEMARTGELFF
15,-,TRBJ2-3,-,TRBV9,TGTGCCAGCACTCGCCTCGACAGTAGCACAGATACGCAGTATTTT,CASTRLDSSTDTQYF
15,-,TRBJ1-1,-,TRBV7-9,TGTGCCAGCAGCTTAGCCGGGGGTCGGAACACTGAAGCTTTCTTT,CASSLAGGRNTEAFF
13,-,TRBJ1-1,-,TRBV7-3,TGTGCCAGCAGCTACGGGTCGAACACTGAAGCTTTCTTT,CASSYGSNTEAFF
13,once,TRBJ1-2,-,TRBV6-5,TGTGCCAGCAGGTATCAGGGGAAAAGTGGCTACACCTTC,CASRYQGKSGYTF
15,-,TRBJ1-1,TRBD1,TRBV5-1,TGCGCCAGCCTTCCCTCACAGGGGATGAACACTGAAGCTTTCTTT,CASLPSQGMNTEAFF
15,-,TRBJ1-1,TRBD1,TRBV11-2,TGTGCCAGCGGGGGGACAGGGGGCCTGAGCACTGAAGCTTTCTTT,CASGGTGGLSTEAFF
15,-,TRBJ1-5,TRBD1,TRBV6-5,TGTGCCAGCAGTAAACAGGGGGCTGGCAATCAGCCCCAGCATTTT,CASSKQGAGNQPQHF
16,-,TRBJ1-6,-,TRBV2,TGTGCCAGCAGAGAGCGGGGGGCTGTAGGTAATTCACCCCTCCACTTT,CASRERGAVGNSPLHF
16,-,TRBJ1-1,-,TRBV5-1,TGCGCCAGCAGCTTGGAAGGGGTAGCGGGGATCACTGAAGCTTTCTTT,CASSLEGVAGITEAFF
12,once,TRBJ2-1,-,TRBV19,TGTGCCAGTACCGGGTTTTACAATGAGCAGTTCTTC,CASTGFYNEQFF
16,-,TRBJ2-3,TRBD2,TRBV19,TGTGCCAGTAGCCGCACAGCGGGGGGGTTGTCAGATACGCAGTATTTT,CASSRTAGGLSDTQYF
15,-,TRBJ2-2,TRBD1,TRBV3-1/TRBV3-2,TGTGCCAGCAGCCCATACAGGACAGGATCCGGGGAGCTGTTTTTT,CASSPYRTGSGELFF
15,-,TRBJ2-5,TRBD1,TRBV5-1,TGCGCCAGCAGCCAGGGGGCTAGGGGGCAAGAGACCCAGTACTTC,CASSQGARGQETQYF
14,-,TRBJ2-1,TRBD2,TRBV10-1,TGCGCCAGCAGTGAGAAGGGACTAGCGGGTATTAAGTTCTTC,CASSEKGLAGIKFF
12,-,TRBJ1-2,-,TRBV7-8,TGTGCCAGCAGCATTCAGGGTTCTGGCTACACCTTC,CASSIQGSGYTF
19,-,TRBJ2-6,-,TRBV5-4,TGTGCCAGCAGCTTGGGGAGGGTGGGATATTTCACTGGGGCCAACGTCCTGACTTTC,CASSLGRVGYFTGANVLTF
15,-,TRBJ1-6,-,TRBV7-2,TGTGCCAGCAGCTTCGAGGACAGTTTCAATTCACCCCTCCACTTT,CASSFEDSFNSPLHF
13,once,TRBJ1-2,-,TRBV5-1,TGCGCCAGCAGTCAGGACACGGACTATGGCTACACCTTC,CASSQDTDYGYTF
15,-,TRBJ1-5,-,TRBV21-1,TGTGCCAGCAGCAAAAGGTACAGGGGCAATCAGCCCCAGCATTTT,CASSKRYRGNQPQHF
17,-,TRBJ2-1,TRBD2,TRBV4-1,TGCGCCAGCAGCCAAGAGATCCAGGCTAGCGGCTCCAATGAGCAGTTCTTC,CASSQEIQASGSNEQFF
17,once,TRBJ1-5,-,TRBV28,TGTGCCAGCAAAAGCCAGGCTCCAGGATGGGTCGGTCAGCCCCAGCATTTT,CASKSQAPGWVGQPQHF
14,-,TRBJ1-1,-,TRBV10-3,TGTGCCATCAGTGGACAGGAGCAGAACACTGAAGCTTTCTTT,CAISGQEQNTEAFF
12,few,TRBJ1-5,-,TRBV11-2,TGTGCCAGCAGCCACGAGCATCAGCCCCAGCATTTT,CASSHEHQPQHF
17,-,TRBJ2-1,TRBD2,TRBV9,TGTGCCAGCAGCGAATCCACTAGCGGAAGCTCCTACAATGAGCAGTTCTTC,CASSESTSGSSYNEQFF
16,-,TRBJ1-1,-,TRBV11-2,TGTGCCAGCAGCTTAGTACGGGGTAAAGGGAACACTGAAGCTTTCTTT,CASSLVRGKGNTEAFF
14,-,TRBJ1-2,TRBD1,TRBV2,TGTGCCAGCAGGCCGGGACAGGTCCCCCGAGGCTACACCTTC,CASRPGQVPRGYTF
13,-,TRBJ1-4,-,TRBV28,TGTGCCAGCACCCAGGCCCCTAATGAAAAACTGTTTTTT,CASTQAPNEKLFF
12,-,TRBJ1-2,TRBD1,TRBV5-1,TGCGCCAGCAGCATCGACAGGGATGGCTACACCTTC,CASSIDRDGYTF
15,-,TRBJ2-3,-,TRBV19,TGTGCCAGTAGTATAGCAGGGGAAGGGACAGATACGCAGTATTTT,CASSIAGEGTDTQYF
13,few,TRBJ1-5,-,TRBV27,TGTGCCAGCAGCCTTGGGCGTTATCAGCCCCAGCATTTT,CASSLGRYQPQHF
13,once,TRBJ2-7,-,TRBV11-2,TGTGCCAGCAGCTTAGACAGGGGCGGGGAGCAGTACTTC,CASSLDRGGEQYF
16,once,TRBJ2-1,TRBD2,TRBV24-1,TGTGCCACCAGTGCCTCGGGGGGTTGGAGCTACAATGAGCAGTTCTTC,CATSASGGWSYNEQFF
19,-,TRBJ1-5,-,TRBV21-1,TGTGCCAGCAGCAAAATTCCAGGGACAGGGAACTATAGCAATCAGCCCCAGCATTTT,CASSKIPGTGNYSNQPQHF
15,-,TRBJ2-3,TRBD2,TRBV20-1,TGCAGTGCTAGTGGGACTAGCGGGGCCACAGATACGCAGTATTTT,CSASGTSGATDTQYF
15,-,TRBJ2-2,-,TRBV27,TGTGCCAGCAGTTTGTACAGGGCGAACACCGGGGAGCTGTTTTTT,CASSLYRANTGELFF
16,-,TRBJ1-2,TRBD1,TRBV7-3,TGTGCCAGCAGCTCAATATCCGGGACAGGGGCTGCTGGCTACACCTTC,CASSSISGTGAAGYTF
12,-,TRBJ1-1,-,TRBV24-1,TGTGCCACCAGTGATTCGGTCTCTGAAGCTTTCTTT,CATSDSVSEAFF
14,few,TRBJ2-5,-,TRBV7-2,TGTGCCAGCAGCTTAGCGGGCCCCAGAGAGACCCAGTACTTC,CASSLAGPRETQYF
13,-,TRBJ1-2,TRBD1,TRBV3-1/TRBV3-2,TGTGCCAGCAGCCAGATGACAGGGGGAGGCTACACCTTC,CASSQMTGGGYTF
11,few,TRBJ2-3,-,TRBV20-1,TGCAGTGCAGCTGGGGACTATACGCAGTATTTT,CSAAGDYTQYF
15,-,TRBJ2-2,TRBD2,TRBV5-1,TGCGCCAGCAGCGCGAGCGGGAGGGTCACCGGGGAGCTGTTTTTT,CASSASGRVTGELFF
14,-,TRBJ1-1,TRBD1,TRBV9,TGTGCCAGCAGCAAGAGGGGGCAAAACACTGAAGCTTTCTTT,CASSKRGQNTEAFF
15,-,TRBJ1-1,-,TRBV18,TGTGCCAGCTCACCACTTTCAGGGAAGAACACTGAAGCTTTCTTT,CASSPLSGKNTEAFF
15,-,TRBJ2-6,-,TRBV15,TGTGCCACCAGCGGCAGGGTCTCTGGGGCCAACGTCCTGACTTTC,CATSGRVSGANVLTF
14,-,TRBJ1-3,-,TRBV14,TGTGCCAGCAGCCAAGACAGGGTCAGAAACACCATATATTTT,CASSQDRVRNTIYF
13,once,TRBJ1-5,-,TRBV7-8,TGTGCCAGCAGCACGCAGGGTGGCCAGCCCCAGCATTTT,CASSTQGGQPQHF
15,-,TRBJ1-2,-,TRBV19,TGTGCCAGTAGTATAGGCCAGACAGAGAACTATGGCTACACCTTC,CASSIGQTENYGYTF
11,-,TRBJ1-3,-,TRBV14,TGTGCCAGCAGCCTAGGGAGTTCCATATATTTT,CASSLGSSIYF
15,-,TRBJ1-5,TRBD1,TRBV4-2,TGTGCCAGCAGCCAATCCGGGACAGGCAATCAGCCCCAGCATTTT,CASSQSGTGNQPQHF
16,-,TRBJ1-2,-,TRBV18,TGTGCCAGCTCACGGAGCATTGACTTAGCTAACTATGGCTACACCTTC,CASSRSIDLANYGYTF
16,-,TRBJ1-3,-,TRBV29-1,TGCAGCGTTGAAGGGAATATAGGCGGATTTGGAAACACCATATATTTT,CSVEGNIGGFGNTIYF
14,-,TRBJ1-1,-,TRBV7-3,TGTGCCAGCAGCCCAGGGGTGGGGTACACTGAAGCTTTCTTT,CASSPGVGYTEAFF
16,few,TRBJ1-5,TRBD1,TRBV6-7,TGTGCCAGCAGTTACTCATTTGACAGGGCGGTTCCGCCCCAGCATTTT,CASSYSFDRAVPPQHF